The next 27 T cell receptor beta chains were all read from a single sample in a study of regulatory T cells in long-lasting Graves disease. Described time point: newly diagnosed GD, antithyroid drugs for less than 3 months. Preparation of the TCR library used RNA extracted from PBMCs. To make TCR beta libraries, researchers used iRepertoire HTBI primers and Arm-PCR of CDR3 regions. TCRdb used MiXCR to reprocess the multiplex PCR reads, holding one entry per CDR3 protein. The top ten hold roughly a tenth of the sample, which has 540,000 or so distinct CDR3 sequences, less than 15% seen once. The sample was also reused in another study, on T cells in Graves' hyperthyroidism and ophthalmopathy.

The sample was peripheral blood mononuclear cells (PBMCs), taken at new diagnosis, from a patient treated with antithyroid drugs. The receptors were gathered from a man aged 30 to 45 with Graves disease.

This clonotype was observed a few times. The J gene is TRBJ2-7, the V gene TRBV20-1; possible D gene TRBD2, 6 bases. Germline V gives CDR1 DFQATT, CDR2 SNEGSKA (reference sequence). This CDR3 has 16 amino acids. Trimming shortened V by 3 bases and J by 1 base, and 19 bases separated the two germline ends. CDR3 loop: CSASGTGDPTSYEQYF. The CDR3 region has the DNA TGCAGTGCTAGTGGAACGGGAGATCCCACATCCTACGAGCAGTACTTC.

The V and J genes are TRBV30 and TRBJ2-1, with 12 bases lining up with TRBD1. Per germline, CDR1 GTSNPN and CDR2 SVGIG (reference sequence). V was pared by 5 bases and J by 7 bases, with 3 bases of the junction left unmatched. The CDR3 sequence is 13 residues long. Here the CDR3 reads CAWGGQGANEQFF. CDR3 bases: TGTGCCTGGGGGGGACAGGGGGCAAATGAGCAGTTCTTC.

This CDR3 is CASSPDGVVSNQPQHF. CDR3 nucleotide sequence: TGTGCCAGCAGCCCTGACGGAGTAGTTAGCAATCAGCCCCAGCATTTT. V is TRBV7-9 and J is TRBJ1-5; no firm D call. Germline V lookup: CDR1 SEHNR, CDR2 FQNEAQ (reference sequence). V lost 5 bases to trimming and J lost 0 bases, with 14 bases between them. The CDR3 is 16 amino acids.

At least ten counts were recorded for this clonotype. The rearrangement uses TRBV10-3 and TRBJ2-7; TRBD1 aligns across 9 bases. The CDR3 totals 15 residues. Trimming removed 4 bases from V and 3 bases from J; junction bases left unmatched: 7. CDR1 is ENHRY and CDR2 is SYGVKD in the germline V gene. The CDR3 DNA reads as TGTGCCATCAGTGGGGAGGCGACAGGGGGCTACGAGCAGTACTTC. This sequence encodes CAISGEATGGYEQYF.

There are many counts of this clonotype. The rearrangement uses TRBV2 and TRBJ2-1; 8 bases map to TRBD2. The CDR3 has 17 amino acids. V trimming: 0 bases; J trimming: 3 bases; junction bases outside the gene matches: 7. CDR1 SNHLY and CDR2 FYNNEI come from the germline V gene. CDR3 nucleotide sequence: TGTGCCAGCAGTGAAGCGCTTCGGGGGGGCGGCTACAATGAGCAGTTCTTC. Translating gives CASSEALRGGGYNEQFF. The full variable domain, in which reference TRBV2 and TRBJ2-1 provide the parts outside the CDR3, is EPEVTQTPSHQVTQMGQEVILRCVPISNHLYFYWYRQILGQKVEFLVSFYNNEISEKSEIFDDQFSVERPDGSNFTLKIRSTKLEDSAMYFCASSEALRGGGYNEQFFGPGTRLTVL.

This clonotype showed up many times. The junction shows a germline mismatch at one end, possibly a read error. J is TRBJ2-2 and V is TRBV7-8; perhaps TRBD2 as D (6 bases). This CDR3 spans 16 amino acids. Germline V CDR1 and CDR2: SGHVS, FQNEAQ. CDR3 coding DNA: TGCGCCAGCAGCCAAAGGGCGACTAGGGTTTTTGGAGAGCTGTTTTTT. Its protein product is CASSQRATRVFGELFF.

In its sample, this clonotype was seen many times. This rearrangement joins TRBV6-1 to TRBJ1-1, with D perhaps TRBD1 (5 bases). CDR1 is MNHNS, CDR2 SASEGT, per germline. The CDR3 is made up of 16 amino acids. Trimming took 5 bases from V and 4 from J, leaving 20 bases between them. The DNA of the CDR3 is TGTGCCAGCAGTCGCTCTATAATGTCCCAGGGCACTGAAGCTTTCTTT. As protein: CASSRSIMSQGTEAFF.

The rearrangement uses TRBV3-1 and TRBJ2-3; D is undetermined. CDR1 is LGHDT and CDR2 is YNNKEL in the germline V gene (reference sequence). The CDR3 is 15 residues long. The ends were cut back, 1 base at V and 3 bases at J, with 11 bases in the middle. The CDR3 DNA follows: TGTGCCAGCAGCCAAGTAATCTTGAGGACAGATACGCAGTATTTT. Protein: CASSQVILRTDTQYF.

This clonotype was observed at least ten times. The rearrangement links TRBV11-2 to TRBJ2-5; no reliable D call. This CDR3 contains 13 residues. V lost 1 base to trimming and J lost 4 bases, with 7 bases between them. From germline, CDR1 is SGHAT and CDR2 FQNNGV. The CDR3 spells CASSLAPPETQYF. DNA of the CDR3: TGTGCCAGCAGCTTAGCTCCACCAGAGACCCAGTACTTC. The complete variable domain, with remaining parts taken from reference TRBV11-2 and TRBJ2-5, reads EAGVAQSPRYKIIEKRQSVAFWCNPISGHATLYWYQQILGQGPKLLIQFQNNGVVDDSQLPKDRFSAERLKGVDSTLKIQPAKLEDSAVYLCASSLAPPETQYFGPGTRLLVL.

A note on this clonotype: Given a much more abundant clone one base away, this may be a read error. The chain is built from TRBV7-2 and TRBJ2-1; no reliable D call. The germline CDR1 and CDR2 sequences are SGHTA and FQGNSA. The CDR3 spans 13 residues. The CDR3 protein is CVSSPRPSDEQFF. The CDR3 DNA reads as TGTGTCAGCAGCCCCCGGCCTTCCGATGAGCAGTTCTTC.

Remarks on this clonotype: This may be a read error: a much more frequent sequence differs by one nucleotide. The V call is TRBV24-1, the J call TRBJ2-1; D is perhaps TRBD1 or TRBD2 (5 bases each). The J call may be faulty, since TRBJ2-3 better matches the DNA end. Germline CDR1 is KGHDR and CDR2 is SFDVKD. This CDR3 contains 13 residues. CDR3 protein: CATSDTGLVPQYF. CDR3 DNA: TGTGCCACCAGTGATACGGGGCTCGTTCCGCAGTATTTT.

V and J are TRBV27 and TRBJ2-3; no clear D gene. The length of the CDR3 is 12 residues. With 4 bases removed from V and 6 bases from J, the gap between germline ends came to 8 bases. Germline V gives CDR1 MNHEY, CDR2 SMNVEV (reference sequence). CDR3: CASSSLMDTQYF. The CDR3, as DNA: TGTGCCAGCAGTTCATTAATGGATACGCAGTATTTT.

This clonotype was found many times. The rearrangement links TRBV6-2 or TRBV6-3 to TRBJ2-7, with D perhaps TRBD1 or TRBD2 (5 bases each). The CDR3 sequence is 14 residues long. In germline, CDR1 is MNHEY, CDR2 SVGEGT. V was cut by 5 bases and J by 4 bases, with 15 bases left in between. CDR3 nucleotides: TGTGCCAGCAGTGGTCGGGGCTCTACATACGAGCAGTACTTC. Its protein product is CASSGRGSTYEQYF.

There are a few counts of this clonotype. V is TRBV3-1 and J is TRBJ1-4; 8 bases fit TRBD1. Germline values: CDR1 LGHDT, CDR2 YNNKEL (reference sequence). This CDR3 spans 15 amino acids. V gave up 3 bases and J gave up 5 bases; unmatched junction bases: 5. CDR3 sequence: CASSQRTGLNEKLFF. CDR3 sequence (DNA): TGTGCCAGCAGCCAGAGGACAGGGTTGAATGAAAAACTGTTTTTT.

Many counts were recorded for this clonotype. This chain links TRBV6-5 with TRBJ2-1, with 11 bases aligning to TRBD2. V shed 2 bases, J shed 7 bases, and the junction held 4 bases outside the gene matches. CDR3 length: 15 amino acids. Germline V lookup: CDR1 MNHEY, CDR2 SVGAGI. The CDR3 DNA follows: TGTGCCAGCAGTTACGTAGCGGGAGGGCGTAATGAGCAGTTCTTC. This encodes CASSYVAGGRNEQFF.

Concerning this clonotype: A much larger clone is a single base away; this may be a read error. V gene TRBV29-1 combines with J gene TRBJ2-3; D not certain. Trimming pared 4 bases from V and 8 bases from J, leaving 13 bases between. Germline CDR1 reads SQVTM; CDR2 reads ANQGSEA. This CDR3 contains 12 residues. The chain's CDR3 is CSVAVGSGTQYF. The CDR3, as DNA: TGCAGCGTTGCTGTGGGGTCAGGTACGCAGTATTTT.

This clonotype has a count of ten or more. This rearrangement joins TRBV6-1 to TRBJ1-5; D is unresolved. This CDR3 is built from 11 residues. Germline values: CDR1 MNHNS, CDR2 SASEGT. V shed 8 bases and J shed 9 bases, with 11 bases lying between them. CDR3 residues: CASHDSRPQHF. CDR3 nucleotide sequence: TGTGCCAGCCATGACTCTAGGCCCCAGCATTTT.

This clonotype was seen more than once but under ten times. V usage is TRBV19 and J usage is TRBJ1-1; D ambiguous. The CDR3 length is 16 residues. Germline assignment: CDR1 LNHDA and CDR2 SQIVND (reference sequence). Trimming cost V 5 bases and J 0 bases, with 16 bases left between them. This CDR3 is CASSPDGALMNTEAFF. In nucleotides, the CDR3 is TGTGCCAGTAGTCCCGACGGAGCCCTAATGAACACTGAAGCTTTCTTT. The full variable domain, with the rest looked up from reference TRBV19 and TRBJ1-1, is DGGITQSPKYLFRKEGQNVTLSCEQNLNHDAMYWYRQDPGQGLRLIYYSQIVNDFQKGDIAEGYSVSREKKESFPLTVTSAQKNPTAFYLCASSPDGALMNTEAFFGQGTRLTVV.

This clonotype was picked up a small number of times. The J gene is TRBJ2-2, the V gene TRBV29-1; D gene unclear. The CDR3 covers 12 residues. Trimming removed 6 bases at V and 6 bases at J, with 11 bases between. CDR1 SQVTM and CDR2 ANQGSEA come from the germline V gene. The CDR3 sequence: CSVELLAGELFF. The DNA of the CDR3 is TGCAGCGTCGAATTATTAGCCGGGGAGCTGTTTTTT.

Regarding this clonotype: A much larger clonotype is one base distant, so this may be a read error. This rearrangement joins TRBV12-3 or TRBV12-4 to TRBJ2-7; 7 bases line up with TRBD1. The length of the CDR3 is 15 residues. Trimming removed 10 bases from V and 2 bases from J; junction bases left unmatched: 14. The chain's CDR3 is CANTFLNRGTYEQYF. The CDR3 nucleotides read TGTGCCAACACCTTTCTAAACAGGGGAACCTACGAGCAGTACTTC.

This clonotype was detected many times. This rearrangement joins TRBV6-1 to TRBJ2-7; D remains ambiguous. The germline V and J ends were trimmed by 0 bases and 3 bases, with 12 bases remaining between them. This CDR3 contains 15 residues. CDR1 is MNHNS, CDR2 SASEGT, per germline. This CDR3 reads CASSEASPVVYEQYF. CDR3 nucleotide sequence: TGTGCCAGCAGTGAAGCTAGCCCCGTGGTCTACGAGCAGTACTTC.

The chain carries TRBV7-9 and TRBJ2-7; no clear D gene. Deletions cut 3 bases from V and 2 bases from J, with 14 bases between. Germline CDR1 and CDR2: SEHNR and FQNEAQ (reference sequence). The CDR3 extends over 15 amino acids. Written as DNA, the CDR3 is TGTGCCAGCAGCTTCGCTGGCGGAGAAACCTACGAGCAGTACTTC. This encodes CASSFAGGETYEQYF.

This clonotype showed up many times. The chain is built from TRBV5-1 and TRBJ2-2; D tentatively fits TRBD1 or TRBD2 (5 bases each). V was shortened by 0 bases and J by 11 bases, with 8 bases between the two germline ends. The CDR3 is 12 residues long. Germline CDR1 and CDR2: SGHRS and YFSETQ. The CDR3 region is CASSLGDAELFF. For the CDR3, the DNA is TGCGCCAGCAGCTTGGGGGACGCCGAGCTGTTTTTT.

This clonotype was observed a few times. The rearrangement links TRBV29-1 to TRBJ2-7, with D perhaps assigned TRBD1 or TRBD2 (5 bases each). The CDR3 is 12 residues long. Germline-derived CDR1 and CDR2 are SQVTM and ANQGSEA. The V gene lost 5 bases and the J gene lost 7 bases, with 15 bases spanning the gap. The CDR3 is CSVSAGTEEQYF. The CDR3, as DNA: TGCAGCGTTTCCGCAGGGACGGAAGAGCAGTACTTC.

The genes are TRBV4-1 and TRBJ2-2, with D possibly TRBD2 on 6 matching bases. The ends were cut back, 1 base at V and 3 bases at J, with 15 bases in the middle. This CDR3 contains 17 residues. The germline CDR1 and CDR2 sequences are MGHRA and YSYEKL. This CDR3 reads CASSQAIGTSDTGELFF. The DNA for the CDR3 is TGCGCCAGCAGCCAAGCTATAGGGACTTCGGACACCGGGGAGCTGTTTTTT.

This clonotype was seen at least ten times. One junction end does not reproduce the germline sequence, and a read error may be involved. J is TRBJ2-1 and V is TRBV6-1, with TRBD2 identical over 12 bases. This CDR3 has 15 amino acids. The germline gives CDR1 MNHNS, CDR2 SASEGT. CDR3 loop: CASSLQTSGSSRPHF. The CDR3 DNA follows: TGTGCCAGCAGTCTCCAGACTAGCGGGAGCTCACGGCCGCACTTC.

This clonotype has only a few counts. The rearrangement uses TRBV6-2 or TRBV6-3 and TRBJ2-7, with 7 bases identical to TRBD1. The germline V gene encodes CDR1 MNHEY and CDR2 SVGEGT. The V and J ends lost 3 bases and 7 bases, in that order; junction bases with no gene match: 12. The CDR3 has 15 amino acids. CDR3 protein: CASSYLGQTPGEQYF. In DNA, the CDR3 is TGTGCCAGCAGTTATTTGGGACAGACCCCTGGGGAGCAGTACTTC.